The entry that follows covers one T cell receptor beta chain sequence. This specimen comes from a study of monozygotic twins with inflammatory bowel disease. CDR1 is SGHTA and CDR2 is FQGNSA in the germline V gene. This CDR3 spans 15 amino acids. Each CDR3 protein gets one entry in TCRdb, which reprocessed the 5' RACE reads and gives no DNA. The sample's table shows fewer than 550,000 distinct CDR3 sequences. The receptor was isolated from a human donor with ulcerative colitis or Crohn's disease, or a healthy co-twin of an affected twin (not recorded which). The rearrangement uses TRBV7-2 and TRBJ2-7; TCRdb lists TRBD1, though no DNA is available to test this call. Sequencing used blood. CDR3 sequence reads: CASSNLNQGLYEQYF.